The sequence of this TCR beta chain was determined in a study of regulatory T cells in long-lasting Graves disease. iRepertoire HTBI primers and Arm-PCR of CDR3 regions built TCR beta libraries. A single record per CDR3 protein comes from TCRdb applying MiXCR to the multiplex PCR reads. Of around 450,000 distinct CDR3 sequences in the sample, about 16% were seen once. V lost 0 bases to trimming and J lost 3 bases, with 5 bases between them. The CDR3 is 13 residues long. As to time point: newly diagnosed GD, antithyroid drugs for less than 3 months. Preparation of the TCR library used RNA extracted from PBMCs. The sample was also linked to a second study, of T cells in Graves' hyperthyroidism and ophthalmopathy.

The sequencing used peripheral blood mononuclear cells (PBMCs), collected at new diagnosis, from a patient treated with antithyroid drugs. The chain carries TRBV12-3 or TRBV12-4 and TRBJ1-2; no clear D gene. This clonotype originated in a woman in her 30s with Graves disease. The CDR3 protein is CASSLARYYGYTF. The CDR3 coding sequence is TGTGCCAGCAGTTTAGCCAGGTACTATGGCTACACCTTC.